This T cell receptor beta chain comes out of a study of cytomegalovirus exposure and HLA in healthy donors. Findings and caveats of the study: Cytomegalovirus-associated status was assigned to more than 150 TCR beta chains.

Donors counted as nominally healthy when sampled, yet unrecorded immune exposures were likely. 13 Jbeta primers and 60 Vbeta primers were used for the PCR. Per the authors' pipeline: An analysis performed later counted around 86 million unique TCR beta chains (around 11 million of them shared). Clones were sequenced by immunoSEQ multiplex PCR, and TCRdb holds only the in-frame ones, with some missing. The DNA was the basis for D and trimming; V, J and clone size are from that table. Of about 200,000 clones in the sample, about 81% were seen once. This clone has a handful of counts. Its cognate antigen is unknown. The sequencing sample was made of PBMCs. This sequence originates from a woman in her 50s in good health and CMV-seropositive.

CDR3 DNA sequence: TGTGCCAGTATTCCGACAGGGAACACCGGGGAGCTGTTTTTT. It is translated as CASIPTGNTGELFF. The gene calls are TRBV19 and TRBJ2-2; D is possibly TRBD1 (6 bases). Germline V gene sequence: CDR1 LNHDA, CDR2 SQIVND (reference sequence). The CDR3 spans 14 residues. V lost 7 bases and J lost 1, with 10 bases in between.